These 20 T cell receptor beta chains were sequenced from one sample in a study of cytomegalovirus exposure and HLA in healthy donors. TCRdb's table, derived via immunoSEQ multiplex PCR, lists solely in-frame clones and lacks some. The sample has 190,000 or so clones, about four fifths seen once; the top ten hold 2.5% to 3.5%. Material for sequencing was PBMCs. The receptors derive from a woman aged 18 to 35 in good health and CMV-seropositive.

This clone was picked up one time. The CDR3, as DNA: TGTGCCAGCAGCAAAGCACAGGGGATTTCACCCCTCCACTTT. Its translation: CASSKAQGISPLHF. The chain has TRBV21-1 and TRBJ1-6; no check of the table's D call, TRBD1, against the DNA was made. TRBV21-1 is tagged as a pseudogene. The CDR3 covers 14 residues.

CDR3 coding DNA: TGTGCCAGCAGCTTGGGCCGACGGGCTTTCTTT. It encodes CASSLGRRAFF. The chain couples TRBV7-2 to TRBJ1-1, with D unresolved. Germline values: CDR1 SGHTA, CDR2 FQGNSA. V was pared by 3 bases and J by 11 bases, with 10 bases between. The CDR3 runs to 11 residues.

V is TRBV2 and J is TRBJ1-2; weak D call: TRBD1 (5 bases). Trimming took 2 bases from V and 6 from J, leaving 10 bases between them. Germline V CDR1 and CDR2: SNHLY, FYNNEI. This CDR3 has 13 amino acids. CDR3 sequence: CASSESRADGYTF. The CDR3 DNA reads TGTGCCAGCAGTGAAAGCAGGGCAGATGGCTACACCTTC.

V usage is TRBV6-4 and J usage is TRBJ1-5; no clear D. CDR1 MRHNA and CDR2 SNTAGT come from the germline V gene. The CDR3 spans 13 residues. V was cut by 0 bases and J by 6 bases, with 6 bases left in between. The CDR3: CASSDSEGQPQHF. The CDR3 DNA reads TGTGCCAGCAGTGACTCGGAGGGTCAGCCCCAGCATTTT.

The V and J genes are TRBV2 and TRBJ2-3, with 11 positions matching TRBD2. CDR1 is SNHLY and CDR2 is FYNNEI in the germline V gene. J was trimmed by 1 base and V by 4 bases; bases with no gene match: 7. The CDR3 covers 17 residues. The CDR3 nucleotides are TGTGCCAGCAGTGGAACTGGACTAGCGGGCGGCACAGATACGCAGTATTTT. Encoded protein: CASSGTGLAGGTDTQYF.

The V gene is TRBV21-1, the J gene TRBJ1-1. TRBV21-1 is given as a pseudogene. This CDR3 region has 12 residues. CDR3 bases: TGTGCCAGCAGTTATGTGAACACTGAAGCTTTCTTT. Encoded protein: CASSYVNTEAFF.

V and J are TRBV6-6 and TRBJ1-1, with 7 nucleotides matching TRBD1. The CDR3 loop spans 15 amino acids. Trimming removed 2 bases from V and 0 bases from J; junction bases left unmatched: 3. Germline CDR1 and CDR2: MNHNY and SVGAGI (reference sequence). Here the CDR3 DNA reads TGTGCCAGCAGTTACGAGGGACAGATGAACACTGAAGCTTTCTTT. Encoded protein: CASSYEGQMNTEAFF.

This clone was seen once. V and J are TRBV9 and TRBJ2-1; 7 nucleotides line up with TRBD2. Germline V gene lookup returns CDR1 SGDLS and CDR2 YYNGEE. The junction had 9 bases not matched to a gene; V was cut back by 0 bases and J by 3 bases. The CDR3 spans 17 residues. CDR3 residues: CASSVAGGSLVYNEQFF. The CDR3, as DNA: TGTGCCAGCAGCGTAGCGGGGGGTTCATTAGTCTACAATGAGCAGTTCTTC.

The CDR3, as DNA: TGTGCCAGCAGTCAGGGACAGGGGAAGCCCCAGCATTTT. It yields the protein CASSQGQGKPQHF. V usage is TRBV6-1 and J usage is TRBJ1-5, with TRBD1 matching over 10 bases. The germline gives CDR1 MNHNS, CDR2 SASEGT. The trim removed 5 bases at V and 8 bases at J, leaving 3 bases unmatched. CDR3 size: 13 residues.

V and J are TRBV27 and TRBJ1-2; TRBD1 matches at 8 bases. The trim removed 3 bases at V and 6 bases at J, leaving 9 bases unmatched. CDR1 and CDR2 (germline): MNHEY, SMNVEV (reference sequence). CDR3 length: 15 residues. CDR3 sequence: CASSFLAGQGDGYTF. CDR3 DNA sequence: TGTGCCAGCAGTTTCCTTGCCGGACAGGGCGATGGCTACACCTTC.

CDR3 sequence: CASSQSNRARADTQYF. CDR3 bases: TGTGCCAGCAGCCAAAGTAACAGGGCTAGGGCAGATACGCAGTATTTT. This chain uses TRBV4-2 with TRBJ2-3, with D maybe TRBD1 (6 bases). Germline CDR1 LGHNA, CDR2 YNFKEQ. V was pared by 2 bases and J by 4 bases, with 16 bases between. The CDR3 is made up of 16 amino acids.

The gene calls are TRBV19 and TRBJ2-7, with no clear D. V shed 6 bases and J shed 5 bases, with 20 bases lying between them. The CDR3 length is 15 residues. CDR1 LNHDA and CDR2 SQIVND come from the germline V gene (reference sequence). CDR3 sequence: CASSLSKASVDEQYF. The CDR3 DNA follows: TGTGCCAGTAGCCTTTCTAAAGCATCCGTGGACGAGCAGTACTTC.

The chain uses TRBV6-5 and TRBJ1-1; TRBD1 agrees at 9 bases. Germline lookup yields CDR1 MNHEY and CDR2 SVGAGI. V was pared by 0 bases and J by 5 bases, with 1 base of the junction left unmatched. The CDR3 has 14 amino acids. CDR3 in amino acids: CASSYSTGGTEAFF. The DNA for the CDR3 is TGTGCCAGCAGTTACTCGACAGGGGGAACTGAAGCTTTCTTT.

The chain couples TRBV27 to TRBJ2-1, with 10 bases that match TRBD2. This CDR3 has 13 residues. Germline trimming cut 6 bases from V and 4 bases from J; bases unmatched to any gene: 0. CDR1 and CDR2 from the germline V gene are MNHEY and SMNVEV (reference sequence). The DNA for the CDR3 is TGTGCCAGCAGACTAGCGGGGTACAATGAGCAGTTCTTC. Protein: CASRLAGYNEQFF.

This sequence joins TRBV18 and TRBJ1-5; TRBD1 might be the D (5 bases). Trimming stripped 4 bases from V and 5 bases from J, with 21 bases between. This CDR3 is 17 amino acids long. Looked up from germline, CDR1 is KGHSH and CDR2 is LQKENI. The CDR3 coding sequence is TGTGCCAGCTCACTCGCTGGGGGGACTCGATCCGATCAGCCCCAGCATTTT. Its protein is CASSLAGGTRSDQPQHF.

The rearrangement uses TRBV19 and TRBJ1-1; tentative D call: TRBD1 (6 bases). CDR3 length: 14 residues. The V gene lost 5 bases and the J gene lost 2 bases, with 12 bases spanning the gap. The germline CDR1 and CDR2 sequences are LNHDA and SQIVND (reference sequence). CDR3: CASSFGQFNTEAFF. The DNA of the CDR3 is TGTGCCAGTAGTTTTGGACAGTTCAACACTGAAGCTTTCTTT.

The chain combines TRBV4-2 with TRBJ1-1, with D unresolved. The V and J ends lost 0 bases and 1 base respectively, with 12 bases between them. Per the germline V gene, CDR1 is LGHNA and CDR2 is YNFKEQ. The length of the CDR3 is 16 residues. This CDR3 reads CASSQEWPRGNTEAFF. In DNA, the CDR3 is TGTGCCAGCAGCCAAGAGTGGCCCCGGGGGAACACTGAAGCTTTCTTT.

V is TRBV5-6 and J is TRBJ1-6, with 10 bases aligning to TRBD1. The CDR3 runs 15 residues. Germline V lookup: CDR1 SGHDT, CDR2 YYEEEE. The V segment lost 5 bases and the J segment 6 bases; nucleotides outside the gene matches: 5. The CDR3 loop is CASRRQGAPNSPLHF. In DNA, the CDR3 is TGTGCCAGCAGGAGACAGGGGGCCCCTAATTCACCCCTCCACTTT.

The chain joins TRBV4-3 to TRBJ2-2; D is unresolved. Per the germline V gene, CDR1 is LGHNA and CDR2 is YSLEER. Trimming cost V 0 bases and J 0 bases, with 11 bases left between them. The CDR3 covers 17 residues. The CDR3 loop reads CASSQENGHANTGELFF. In DNA form, the CDR3 reads TGCGCCAGCAGCCAAGAGAACGGTCACGCGAACACCGGGGAGCTGTTTTTT.

In this sample, this clone turned up a few times. This chain joins TRBV7-2 and TRBJ1-4, with TRBD1 matching 7 bases. The ends lost 3 bases at V and 0 bases at J; junction bases unmatched: 10. This CDR3 is 18 amino acids long. Per germline, CDR1 SGHTA and CDR2 FQGNSA. CDR3 DNA: TGTGCCAGCAGCTTGGGACAGTTCGGGGCGACAACTAATGAAAAACTGTTTTTT. Translation gives CASSLGQFGATTNEKLFF.